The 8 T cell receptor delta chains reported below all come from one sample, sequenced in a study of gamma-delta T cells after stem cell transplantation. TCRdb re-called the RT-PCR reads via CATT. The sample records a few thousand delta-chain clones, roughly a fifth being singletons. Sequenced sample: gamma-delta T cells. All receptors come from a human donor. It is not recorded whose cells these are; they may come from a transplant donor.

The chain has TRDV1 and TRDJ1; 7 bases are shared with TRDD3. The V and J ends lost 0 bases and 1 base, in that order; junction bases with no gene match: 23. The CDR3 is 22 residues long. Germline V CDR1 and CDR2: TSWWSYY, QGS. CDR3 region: CALGELIRPLQWGSRGTDKLIF. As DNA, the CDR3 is TGTGCTCTTGGGGAACTCATCCGACCTCTCCAGTGGGGGAGCCGCGGCACCGATAAACTCATCTTT.

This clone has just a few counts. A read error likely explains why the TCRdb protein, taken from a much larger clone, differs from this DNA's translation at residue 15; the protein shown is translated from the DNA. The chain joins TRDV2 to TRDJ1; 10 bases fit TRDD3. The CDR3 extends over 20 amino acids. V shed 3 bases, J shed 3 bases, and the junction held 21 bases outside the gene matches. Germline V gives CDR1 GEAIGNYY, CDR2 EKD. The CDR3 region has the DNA TGTGCCTGTGACCCATTGGTCCCTGAGCTGGGGGATAAGGGCGCCGATAAACTCATCTTT. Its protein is CACDPLVPELGDKGADKLIF.

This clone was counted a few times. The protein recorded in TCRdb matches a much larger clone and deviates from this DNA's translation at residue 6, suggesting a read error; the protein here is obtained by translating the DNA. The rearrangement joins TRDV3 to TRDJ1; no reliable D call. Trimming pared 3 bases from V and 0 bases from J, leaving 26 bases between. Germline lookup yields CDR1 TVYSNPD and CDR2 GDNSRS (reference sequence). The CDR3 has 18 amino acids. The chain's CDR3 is CAFQFPGVPSDYTDKLIF. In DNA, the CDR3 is TGTGCCTTCCAATTCCCGGGAGTACCATCCGATTACACCGATAAACTCATCTTT. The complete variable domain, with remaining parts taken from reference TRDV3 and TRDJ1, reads CDKVTQSSPDQTVASGSEVVLLCTYDTVYSNPDLFWYRIRPDYSFQFVFYGDNSRSEGADFTQGRFSVKHILTQKAFHLVISPVRTEDSATYYCAFQFPGVPSDYTDKLIFGKGTRVTVEP.

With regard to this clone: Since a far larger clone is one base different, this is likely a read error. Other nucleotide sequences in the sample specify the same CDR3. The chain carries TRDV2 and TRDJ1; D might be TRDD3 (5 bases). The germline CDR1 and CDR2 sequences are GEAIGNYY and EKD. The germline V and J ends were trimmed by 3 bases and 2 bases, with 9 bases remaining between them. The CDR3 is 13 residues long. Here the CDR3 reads CACDPLVTDKLIF. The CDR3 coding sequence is TGTGCCTGTGACCCACTGGTAACCGATAAACTCATCTTT.

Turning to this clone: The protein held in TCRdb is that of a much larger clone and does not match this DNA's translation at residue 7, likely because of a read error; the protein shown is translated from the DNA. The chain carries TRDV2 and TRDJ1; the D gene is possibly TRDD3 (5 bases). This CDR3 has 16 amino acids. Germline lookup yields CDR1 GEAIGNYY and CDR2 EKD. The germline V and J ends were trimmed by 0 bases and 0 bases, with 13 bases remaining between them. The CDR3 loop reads CACDTVEGSNTDKLIF. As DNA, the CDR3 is TGTGCCTGTGACACCGTCGAGGGATCCAACACCGATAAACTCATCTTT.

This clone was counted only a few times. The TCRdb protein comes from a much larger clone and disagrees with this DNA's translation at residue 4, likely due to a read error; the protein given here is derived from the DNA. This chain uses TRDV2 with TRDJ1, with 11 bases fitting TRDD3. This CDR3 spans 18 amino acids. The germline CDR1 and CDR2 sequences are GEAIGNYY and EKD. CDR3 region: CACGTAGGYTGYTDKLIF. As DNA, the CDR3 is TGTGCCTGTGGCACCGCTGGGGGATACACGGGGTACACCGATAAACTCATCTTT.

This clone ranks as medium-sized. CDR3 sequence: CACDAVLGDLNRYTDKLIF. In DNA form, the CDR3 reads TGTGCCTGTGACGCGGTACTGGGGGATCTTAACCGGTACACCGATAAACTCATCTTT. V gene TRDV2 combines with J gene TRDJ1; TRDD3 agrees at 10 bases. With 3 bases clipped from V and 0 bases from J, the junction kept 15 bases outside the gene matches. From germline, CDR1 is GEAIGNYY and CDR2 EKD. The CDR3 spans 19 residues.

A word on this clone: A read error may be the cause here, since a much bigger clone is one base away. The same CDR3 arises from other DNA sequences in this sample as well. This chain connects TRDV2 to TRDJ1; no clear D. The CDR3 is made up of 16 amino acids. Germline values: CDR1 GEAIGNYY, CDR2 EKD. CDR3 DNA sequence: TGTGCCTGTGACACCGTGATAACTCCGAACACCGATAAACTCATCTTC. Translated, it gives CACDTVITPNTDKLIF.